One and the same sample provided the 13 T cell receptor beta chains below, sequenced in a study of CD8 T cells in ankylosing spondylitis. Study-wide findings and caveats: Blood of patients with ankylosing spondylitis appeared to be characterized by a TCR beta motif of eight highly homologous variants.

Their antigens are not known. TCRdb reprocessed the 5' RACE reads via MiXCR and lists one record per CDR3 protein. This sample yields about 220,000 distinct CDR3 sequences, of which about 7% are seen a single time; approximately 15% belongs to the top ten. Sequencing was carried out using blood, either unsorted or a sorted T cell fraction (not recorded which). All receptors derive from a male donor with ankylosing spondylitis.

J is TRBJ2-2 and V is TRBV20-1; the D is unclear. Germline CDR1 reads DFQATT; CDR2 reads SNEGSKA (reference sequence). With 0 bases removed from V and 6 bases from J, the gap between germline ends came to 8 bases. This CDR3 spans 13 amino acids. The CDR3 bases are TGCAGTGCTAGAGATCCCCCGGCCGGGGAGCTGTTTTTT. Its translation is CSARDPPAGELFF.

In this sample, this clonotype turned up many times. The genes are TRBV7-9 and TRBJ2-3; D is undetermined. Deletions cut 2 bases from V and 5 bases from J, with 5 bases between. CDR1 is SEHNR and CDR2 is FQNEAQ in the germline V gene (reference sequence). The CDR3 runs 12 residues. The CDR3 is CASSLIRDTQYF. Here the CDR3 DNA reads TGTGCCAGCAGCTTAATCAGAGATACGCAGTATTTT.

Only a few counts were recorded for this clonotype. The V gene is TRBV15, the J gene TRBJ2-2; possibly TRBD1 or TRBD2 for D (5 bases each). The CDR3 covers 13 residues. V was trimmed by 1 base and J by 9 bases, leaving 9 bases between them. Germline CDR1 reads LNHNV; CDR2 reads YYDKDF (reference sequence). The CDR3 bases are TGTGCCACCAGCAGAGCCCGGGGCCGGGAGCTGTTTTTT. Protein product: CATSRARGRELFF.

The rearrangement links TRBV7-2 to TRBJ2-3; D might be TRBD1 or TRBD2, each matching 5 bases. Trimming removed 5 bases at V and 3 bases at J, with 18 bases between. This CDR3 is 16 amino acids long. CDR1 is SGHTA, CDR2 FQGNSA, per germline. CDR3 sequence: CASSLGGSGPTDTQYF. CDR3 DNA: TGTGCCAGCAGCCTAGGAGGCTCGGGACCGACAGATACGCAGTATTTT.

The CDR3 DNA follows: TGCGCCAGCAGCTTGGATCTACTCCCCGTAGATACGCAGTATTTT. It specifies CASSLDLLPVDTQYF. This chain links TRBV5-1 with TRBJ2-3; D gene uncertain. This CDR3 has 15 amino acids. V shed 0 bases and J shed 5 bases, with 13 bases lying between them. The germline V gene encodes CDR1 SGHRS and CDR2 YFSETQ.

This clonotype occurred many times. The rearrangement uses TRBV9 and TRBJ2-7; the D is unclear. Germline assignment: CDR1 SGDLS and CDR2 YYNGEE. The CDR3 runs 14 residues. V lost 0 bases and J lost 1, with 8 bases in between. The CDR3 spells CASSVGPSSYEQYF. In nucleotides, the CDR3 is TGTGCCAGCAGCGTAGGACCGAGTTCCTACGAGCAGTACTTC.

This clonotype was seen at least ten times. J is TRBJ1-2 and V is TRBV27; D not resolved. Germline CDR1 and CDR2: MNHEY and SMNVEV (reference sequence). The CDR3 length is 15 residues. Deletions cut 10 bases from V and 0 bases from J, with 18 bases between. The CDR3: CATRKWRPPNYGYTF. DNA for the CDR3: TGTGCCACCAGAAAGTGGAGGCCCCCTAACTATGGCTACACCTTC.

This clonotype appeared many times. The CDR3 sequence: CASSFVENTEAFF. The CDR3 bases are TGTGCCAGCAGTTTCGTCGAGAACACTGAAGCTTTCTTT. The J gene is TRBJ1-1, the V gene TRBV12-3 or TRBV12-4; D uncertain. The V end was cut by 3 bases, the J end by 1 base, with 6 bases between. The CDR3 consists of 13 residues.

The chain combines TRBV6-5 with TRBJ2-1; weak D call: TRBD2 (6 bases). Germline CDR1 and CDR2: MNHEY and SVGAGI. The V gene lost 4 bases and the J gene lost 0 bases, with 13 bases spanning the gap. The CDR3 spans 16 residues. The CDR3 coding sequence is TGTGCCAGCAGTTCCAGCGGGTGGGGCTCCTACAATGAGCAGTTCTTC. This gives the protein CASSSSGWGSYNEQFF.

This chain uses TRBV5-1 with TRBJ2-1; D gene uncertain. The CDR3 runs 14 residues. V was cut by 4 bases and J by 1 base, with 9 bases left in between. The germline gives CDR1 SGHRS, CDR2 YFSETQ. This CDR3 reads CASSPVGSYNEQFF. The CDR3 coding sequence is TGCGCCAGCAGCCCTGTGGGGTCCTACAATGAGCAGTTCTTC.

Many counts were recorded for this clonotype. The CDR3: CSVVGHQETQYF. The CDR3 nucleotides read TGCAGCGTTGTTGGACACCAAGAGACCCAGTACTTC. The V call is TRBV29-1, the J call TRBJ2-5; D unresolved. CDR3 length equals 12 residues. The V and J ends lost 4 bases and 0 bases respectively, with 6 bases between them. Per germline, CDR1 SQVTM and CDR2 ANQGSEA.

This clonotype has just a few counts. J is TRBJ1-2 and V is TRBV6-1; TRBD1 aligns across 9 bases. The ends lost 5 bases at V and 4 bases at J; junction bases unmatched: 8. Germline CDR1 is MNHNS and CDR2 is SASEGT. This CDR3 spans 15 amino acids. CDR3 amino acids: CASSPGTGLTYGYTF. CDR3 coding DNA: TGTGCCAGCAGTCCCGGGACAGGGCTTACCTATGGCTACACCTTC.

V usage is TRBV6-1 and J usage is TRBJ2-5; 13 positions match TRBD2. With 6 bases clipped from V and 1 base from J, the junction kept 2 bases outside the gene matches. From germline, CDR1 is MNHNS and CDR2 SASEGT. The CDR3 is 15 residues long. In DNA form, the CDR3 reads TGTGCCAGCAGGTGGACTAGCGGGGGCCAAGAGACCCAGTACTTC. This sequence encodes CASRWTSGGQETQYF.